This T cell receptor (beta chain) was recovered during a study of identical twins. A single record per CDR3 protein comes from TCRdb applying MiXCR to the 5' RACE reads. The sample lists about 220,000 distinct CDR3 sequences; approximately 8.3% were seen once. This clonotype was seen ten or more times. Its antigen is currently unknown. Germline values: CDR1 LGHDT, CDR2 YNNKEL (reference sequence). The junction had 6 bases not matched to a gene; V was cut back by 3 bases and J by 5 bases. The CDR3 extends over 14 amino acids. Broader study findings: Possibly, invariant MAIT and iNKT cells partly confounded zero-insertion analyses.

These data are also associated with another study on yellow fever vaccine responses in identical twins. That source reports: Twin vaccine T cell responses reportedly seemed partly convergent, partly personalized.

The rearrangement uses TRBV3-1 and TRBJ1-2; 7 nucleotides match TRBD1. This sequence originates from a woman younger than 35 in good health. The sequenced material came from memory (CD45RO+) T cells sorted from blood. CDR3 in amino acids: CASSQGTASYGYTF. CDR3 sequence (DNA): TGTGCCAGCAGCCAGGGGACAGCTTCTTATGGCTACACCTTC.